The 23 T cell receptor beta chains below all came from one sample that was sequenced in a study of CD8+ T cells in alopecia areata (dated 2018 in TCRdb). Library creation used the immunoSEQ multiplex PCR assay. RNA was extracted from all samples and reverse transcribed into cDNA as template for TCR sequencing. The source is immuneACCESS, and TCRdb retained only in-frame sequences with V and J called. Part of the clones is not carried over; for the studies checked, unresolved V genes explain less than half of this, and the remainder is unexplained. A total of about 120,000 clones appear in this sample, 50% to 55% of them only once. Of the sample, roughly 0.5% is held by the ten largest clones. Reading the label with the study, this specimen's time point is: four to five weeks on oral tofacitinib. In light of the paper, this sample's treatment or condition label describes: oral pan-JAK inhibitor, 5-10 mg twice daily.

This specimen was CD4+ T cells sorted from blood, taken at week 4, from a patient treated with tofacitinib. These receptors were taken from a human donor with alopecia areata.

V gene TRBV5-1 combines with J gene TRBJ2-1, with TRBD1 matching over 7 bases. V shed 0 bases, J shed 6 bases, and the junction held 9 bases outside the gene matches. Per the germline V gene, CDR1 is SGHRS and CDR2 is YFSETQ. The CDR3 is 16 residues long. CDR3 amino acids: CASSLALTGKGNEQFF. CDR3 sequence (DNA): TGCGCCAGCAGCTTGGCCCTGACAGGGAAAGGCAATGAGCAGTTCTTC.

The chain is built from TRBV5-1 and TRBJ2-1; 7 nucleotides agree with TRBD2. V gave up 3 bases and J gave up 0 bases; unmatched junction bases: 3. The CDR3 runs to 15 residues. The germline V gene has CDR1 SGHRS and CDR2 YFSETQ. CDR3 DNA sequence: TGCGCCAGCAGCTCGGGACTAAGCTCCTACAATGAGCAGTTCTTC. Encoded protein: CASSSGLSSYNEQFF.

The genes are TRBV27 and TRBJ1-6; D is uncertain. Germline V gene data show CDR1 as MNHEY and CDR2 as SMNVEV (reference sequence). V gave up 5 bases and J gave up 2 bases, with 10 bases separating them. There are 15 residues in the CDR3. CDR3: CASSPRSPYNSPLHF. The DNA for the CDR3 is TGTGCCAGCAGTCCCCGCAGCCCCTATAATTCACCCCTCCACTTT.

The chain uses TRBV30 and TRBJ2-3; TRBD1 agrees at 8 bases. CDR3 length equals 17 residues. Unmatched junction bases numbered 13, after V lost 2 bases and J lost 3 bases. Germline V gives CDR1 GTSNPN, CDR2 SVGIG (reference sequence). CDR3 loop: CAWSTYGTGFRTDTQYF. The CDR3, as DNA: TGTGCCTGGAGTACCTACGGGACAGGCTTCAGGACAGATACGCAGTATTTT.

This clone was detected only a few times. This chain uses TRBV29-1 with TRBJ1-2; D unresolved. The CDR3 sequence is 12 residues long. Trimming removed 4 bases at V and 5 bases at J, with 11 bases between. CDR1 is SQVTM, CDR2 ANQGSEA, per germline. The CDR3 here is CSVAVGRYGYTF. The CDR3 DNA sequence: TGCAGCGTTGCGGTAGGGAGATATGGCTACACCTTC.

V and J are TRBV6-6 and TRBJ2-5, with 11 bases that match TRBD2. The CDR3 consists of 14 residues. J lost 12 bases, V lost 6 bases, and 12 bases had no gene match. The V gene's germline CDR1 is MNHNY and CDR2 SVGAGI (reference sequence). DNA for the CDR3: TGTGCCAGCAGGCAGGGACTAGCGGTACGAGAAAAGTACTTC. It encodes CASRQGLAVREKYF.

The rearrangement links TRBV19 to TRBJ2-1, with 8 bases identical to TRBD2. Germline V gene data show CDR1 as LNHDA and CDR2 as SQIVND (reference sequence). CDR3 length: 17 amino acids. The J segment lost 4 bases and the V segment lost 3 bases, leaving 11 bases of the junction unmatched. CDR3 amino acids: CASSISGIAGPYNEQFF. CDR3 coding DNA: TGTGCCAGTAGTATTTCCGGGATAGCGGGACCTTACAATGAGCAGTTCTTC.

Only one count was recorded for this clone. The V and J genes are TRBV30 and TRBJ1-1; 7 bases match TRBD1. The CDR3 consists of 13 residues. Germline V CDR1 and CDR2: GTSNPN, SVGIG (reference sequence). Trimming at V came to 1 base and at J to 3 bases, leaving 2 bases not matched to a gene. CDR3 nucleotides: TGTGCCTGGAGTGGGGACAGTTACACTGAAGCTTTCTTT. Its translation is CAWSGDSYTEAFF.

This clone was counted only a few times. The V and J genes are TRBV6-1 and TRBJ2-5; the D is unclear. CDR3 length: 12 amino acids. CDR1 is MNHNS and CDR2 is SASEGT in the germline V gene. V was clipped by 5 bases and J by 6 bases, with 10 bases between them. This chain's CDR3 is CASSWEGKTQYF. In DNA, the CDR3 is TGTGCCAGCAGTTGGGAAGGGAAGACCCAGTACTTC.

The chain combines TRBV23-1 with TRBJ2-7, with D tentatively TRBD2 (5 bases). TRBV23-1 is an ORF; its function is uncertain. V lost 0 bases, J lost 1 base, and 7 bases lay in between. The CDR3 runs 14 residues. The CDR3 DNA sequence: TGCGCCAGCAGTCAATCGGGAGTATCCTACGAGCAGTACTTC. It translates to CASSQSGVSYEQYF.

This clone occurred a few times. The chain joins TRBV11-2 to TRBJ2-3, with D hard to call. The germline CDR1 and CDR2 sequences are SGHAT and FQNNGV. The length of the CDR3 is 11 residues. Trimming shortened V by 5 bases and J by 8 bases, and 8 bases separated the two germline ends. The CDR3 region has the DNA TGTGCCAGCAGCGCCGCTTTTACGCAGTATTTT. Its translation is CASSAAFTQYF.

The V and J genes are TRBV29-1 and TRBJ1-4; no clear D gene. CDR1 and CDR2 from the germline V gene are SQVTM and ANQGSEA. V gave up 7 bases and J gave up 4 bases, with 13 bases separating them. The CDR3 extends over 13 amino acids. CDR3 sequence reads: CSGKGRLNEKLFF. The CDR3 region has the DNA TGCAGCGGGAAAGGACGGCTTAATGAAAAACTGTTTTTT.

This clone was recorded many times. The rearrangement links TRBV18 to TRBJ2-5; 9 positions agree with TRBD2. CDR3 length: 14 amino acids. Trimming removed 3 bases from V and 5 bases from J; junction bases left unmatched: 4. The germline gives CDR1 KGHSH, CDR2 LQKENI. The DNA for the CDR3 is TGTGCCAGCTCACCGAGGACTAGCGAGGAGACCCAGTACTTC. Translated, it gives CASSPRTSEETQYF.

J is TRBJ2-1 and V is TRBV5-1; D gene unclear. This CDR3 is 13 amino acids long. V gave up 2 bases and J gave up 5 bases, with 8 bases separating them. Germline V gene data show CDR1 as SGHRS and CDR2 as YFSETQ. DNA for the CDR3: TGCGCCAGCAGCTTTAGCAGTCACAATGAGCAGTTCTTC. It yields the protein CASSFSSHNEQFF.

V gene TRBV29-1 combines with J gene TRBJ1-2; TRBD1 matches at 7 bases. The CDR3 is 13 residues long. Per germline, CDR1 SQVTM and CDR2 ANQGSEA. The trim removed 2 bases at V and 6 bases at J, leaving 6 bases unmatched. In DNA, the CDR3 is TGCAGCGTTGAACGAGGGGGCGTGGATGGCTACACCTTC. This codes for CSVERGGVDGYTF.

The V call is TRBV7-9, the J call TRBJ2-1; 9 bases fit TRBD2. CDR1 and CDR2 from the germline V gene are SEHNR and FQNEAQ (reference sequence). With V trimmed by 1 base and J by 9 bases, 4 bases remained unmatched. The CDR3 spans 14 residues. The CDR3 coding sequence is TGTGCCAGCAGCTTAGGACTAGCGGTTCCTGAGCAGTTCTTC. Translating it yields CASSLGLAVPEQFF. The whole variable domain, remainder taken from reference TRBV7-9 and TRBJ2-1, is DTGVSQNPRHKITKRGQNVTFRCDPISEHNRLYWYRQTLGQGPEFLTYFQNEAQLEKSRLLSDRFSAERPKGSFSTLEIQRTEQGDSAMYLCASSLGLAVPEQFFGPGTRLTVL.

The rearrangement joins TRBV2 to TRBJ1-5, with TRBD1 as a possible D gene (5 bases). Trimming shortened V by 8 bases and J by 0 bases, and 23 bases separated the two germline ends. The CDR3 has 18 amino acids. Germline CDR1 and CDR2: SNHLY and FYNNEI. CDR3 coding DNA: TGTGCCAGCCTGAAGGCCCGACGGGGGGGTTATAGCAATCAGCCCCAGCATTTT. Encoded protein: CASLKARRGGYSNQPQHF. The whole variable domain, remainder taken from reference TRBV2 and TRBJ1-5, is EPEVTQTPSHQVTQMGQEVILRCVPISNHLYFYWYRQILGQKVEFLVSFYNNEISEKSEIFDDQFSVERPDGSNFTLKIRSTKLEDSAMYFCASLKARRGGYSNQPQHFGDGTRLSIL.

This clone appeared a single time. V and J are TRBV30 and TRBJ2-7; maybe TRBD2 (6 bases). This CDR3 has 15 amino acids. V lost 2 bases, J lost 5 bases, and 19 bases lay in between. Germline V gene sequence: CDR1 GTSNPN, CDR2 SVGIG (reference sequence). The CDR3 sequence: CAWSLGDSVVNEQYF. CDR3 nucleotide sequence: TGTGCCTGGAGTCTCGGGGACTCTGTTGTGAACGAGCAGTACTTC.

In this sample, this clone turned up a few times. J is TRBJ2-7 and V is TRBV2; a weak D match, TRBD1 (5 bases). Deletions cut 2 bases from V and 3 bases from J, with 11 bases between. CDR1 and CDR2 (germline): SNHLY, FYNNEI. The CDR3 covers 14 residues. The CDR3 reads CASSEQGVIYEQYF. CDR3 coding DNA: TGTGCCAGCAGTGAACAGGGCGTTATCTACGAGCAGTACTTC. Looking up the rest from reference TRBV2 and TRBJ2-7 gives the full variable domain: EPEVTQTPSHQVTQMGQEVILRCVPISNHLYFYWYRQILGQKVEFLVSFYNNEISEKSEIFDDQFSVERPDGSNFTLKIRSTKLEDSAMYFCASSEQGVIYEQYFGPGTRLTVT.

The rearrangement joins TRBV19 to TRBJ2-1, with 8 bases fitting TRBD2. V lost 6 bases, J lost 6 bases, and 22 bases stayed unmatched. The CDR3 contains 19 residues. CDR1 and CDR2 (germline): LNHDA, SQIVND (reference sequence). This CDR3 reads CASRPQGPRAGTRSNEQFF. Here the CDR3 DNA reads TGTGCCAGTAGGCCACAGGGTCCGCGGGCCGGGACTAGAAGCAATGAGCAGTTCTTC.

The chain uses TRBV11-2 and TRBJ2-2; D is tentatively TRBD1 or TRBD2 (5 bases each). The V end lost 3 bases, the J end lost 0 bases, and 14 bases lay between the germline ends. The germline V gene encodes CDR1 SGHAT and CDR2 FQNNGV. The CDR3 has 17 residues. The CDR3: CASSLAMGVTNTGELFF. The CDR3, as DNA: TGTGCCAGCAGCTTGGCTATGGGGGTAACGAACACCGGGGAGCTGTTTTTT.

The chain recombines TRBV2 with TRBJ1-1, with D perhaps TRBD1 (5 bases). The CDR3 length is 14 residues. CDR1 and CDR2 from the germline V gene are SNHLY and FYNNEI. V dropped 5 bases and J dropped 1 base, with 11 bases sitting between them. CDR3 nucleotides: TGTGCCAGCAGTAGGGGCAGGGAGAACACTGAAGCTTTCTTT. Protein sequence: CASSRGRENTEAFF.

The chain has TRBV5-4 and TRBJ1-2; no clear D gene. Looked up from germline, CDR1 is SGHNT and CDR2 is YYREEE (reference sequence). V gave up 4 bases and J gave up 2 bases, with 3 bases separating them. This CDR3 has 11 residues. In DNA, the CDR3 is TGTGCCAGCAGCGGGAACTATGGCTACACCTTC. It translates to CASSGNYGYTF.